The rows below give T cell receptor beta chains drawn from one sample of a study of regulatory T cells in long-lasting Graves disease. TCRdb analysed the multiplex PCR reads with MiXCR anew, one entry per CDR3 protein. In the table there are roughly 300,000 distinct CDR3 sequences, around 20% of which are singletons. The input for sequencing was peripheral blood mononuclear cells (PBMCs), taken when the disease was refractory, from a patient treated with antithyroid drugs. Every receptor here comes from a female donor with Graves disease. Each CDR3 is given without its conserved first and last residue.

>TRBV10-3
AIKLGGSGYT
>TRBV29-1
SVARGRAQETQY
>TRBV4-1
ASSQVLREDQAF
>TRBV6-2/TRBV6-3
ASRIGPFSFEQY
>TRBV20-1
SASGDRDGTEAF
>TRBV7-2
ASSPGGGIRSPLH
>TRBV3-1
ASSQRGLITEAF
>TRBV6-2/TRBV6-3
ASSYKNHSPLH
>TRBV11-2
ASSNRDRGF
>TRBV27
ASSSTGQGLGYNSPLH
>TRBV28
ASSPAGTGFRAYEQY
>TRBV29-1
SVVGRAAKNIQY
>TRBV7-9
ASSPNAQAGELF
>TRBV5-1
ASSLGNSYNSPLH
>TRBV7-9
ASSSIGQPQH
>TRBV20-1
SARANNNQPQH
>TRBV20-1
SALPGTSTETQY
>TRBV18
ASSPMDGNYEQY
>TRBV7-2
ASSFVSGANVLT
>TRBV7-8
ASSRKTDPRTSGPRPNEQY
>TRBV28
ASSFLLSGNTIY
>TRBV12-3/TRBV12-4
ATRGLAGNNEQF
>TRBV3-1
ASSQDRLAGLSYEQY